These T cell receptor beta chains were read from a single sample in a study of T-cell reconstitution after alpha-beta-depleted transplantation in children. TCRdb reanalysed the PCR reads using MiXCR and keeps one entry per CDR3 protein. The data contain approximately 640,000 distinct CDR3 sequences, around 17% of them seen just once; the ten biggest clones take up 0.85% to 1.3%. Sequencing used PBMCs from the stem cell graft donor, obtained from the stem cell graft. Receptors originate from a human donor who donated a stem cell graft to a child with acute myeloid leukemia. Both conserved end residues are part of each CDR3. The D gene is left open where the match is weak. The size of a clone is reported for some rows only, either as once, few or many, or as a class for expanded clones.

abundance	v_gene	d_gene	j_gene	CDR3aa	CDR3nt
.	TRBV7-9	.	TRBJ1-1	CASSGGAAEAFF	TGTGCCAGCAGCGGGGGGGCAGCTGAAGCTTTCTTT
many	TRBV20-1	.	TRBJ1-3	CSAPGAGENTIYF	TGCAGTGCCCCTGGGGCAGGGGAAAACACCATATATTTT
many	TRBV20-1	.	TRBJ2-2	CSAPDSTGKTGELFF	TGCAGTGCTCCGGACTCAACAGGGAAGACCGGGGAGCTGTTTTTT
many	TRBV7-9	.	TRBJ1-4	CASSLPGRDEKLFF	TGTGCCAGCAGCTTACCCGGGAGGGATGAAAAACTGTTTTTT
few	TRBV7-7	.	TRBJ2-1	CASSLTPSLVDEQFF	TGTGCCAGCAGCTTAACGCCGTCACTAGTCGATGAGCAGTTCTTC
.	TRBV4-1	.	TRBJ2-5	CASSQETAQETQYF	TGCGCCAGCAGCCAGGAGACAGCCCAAGAGACCCAGTACTTC
few	TRBV7-9	.	TRBJ2-2	CASSSIGRAGELFF	TGTGCCAGCAGCTCAATCGGCAGGGCCGGGGAGCTGTTTTTT
many	TRBV5-5	TRBD2	TRBJ2-7	CASSSRTSGDSYEQYF	TGTGCCAGCAGCTCCAGGACTAGCGGGGATTCCTACGAGCAGTACTTC
few	TRBV6-5	.	TRBJ2-7	CASSYRVLSYEQYF	TGTGCCAGCAGCTACAGGGTTCTCTCCTACGAGCAGTACTTC
many	TRBV20-1	.	TRBJ2-5	CSATRTYKETQYF	TGCAGTGCTACCCGGACTTACAAAGAGACCCAGTACTTC
.	TRBV11-2	.	TRBJ2-3	CASSSRLNFGGSTDTQYF	TGTGCCAGCAGCTCCAGGCTCAATTTCGGGGGCAGCACAGATACGCAGTATTTT
.	TRBV7-2	.	TRBJ2-2	CASSFTPRGPNTGELFF	TGTGCCAGCAGCTTTACCCCTCGGGGCCCTAACACCGGGGAGCTGTTTTTT
.	TRBV5-1	.	TRBJ2-5	CASSLSSSSAQETQYF	TGCGCCAGCAGCTTGTCGTCTAGCTCGGCTCAAGAGACCCAGTACTTC
.	TRBV4-2	.	TRBJ2-1	CASSQVQEGAQDEHFF	TGTGCCAGCAGCCAAGTTCAGGAGGGCGCCCAGGATGAGCATTTCTTC
few	TRBV20-1	.	TRBJ2-2	CSAKVANTGELFF	TGCAGTGCAAAAGTTGCGAACACCGGGGAGCTGTTTTTT
few	TRBV6-2/TRBV6-3	.	TRBJ2-7	CASSRTGYSSYEQYF	TGTGCCAGCAGTCGAACAGGTTATAGCTCCTACGAGCAGTACTTC
few	TRBV15	.	TRBJ2-3	CATRTGTDTQYF	TGTGCCACCCGGACAGGCACAGATACGCAGTATTTT
many	TRBV6-5	TRBD2	TRBJ2-1	CASSYSGEGYNEQFF	TGTGCCAGCAGTTACTCAGGGGAGGGTTACAATGAGCAGTTCTTC
few	TRBV12-3/TRBV12-4	TRBD1	TRBJ1-5	CASSFLGTGFNQPQHF	TGTGCCAGCAGTTTTTTAGGGACAGGGTTTAATCAGCCCCAGCATTTT
few	TRBV5-3	.	TRBJ1-4	CARSLILRNRMKNCFF	.
few	TRBV12-3/TRBV12-4	TRBD1	TRBJ1-1	CASTPDRVNTEAFF	TGTGCCAGCACCCCCGACAGGGTGAACACTGAAGCTTTCTTT
few	TRBV7-2	.	TRBJ2-1	CASHEGGGLNNEQFF	TGTGCCAGCCACGAAGGCGGGGGCTTAAACAATGAGCAGTTCTTC
many	TRBV20-1	TRBD2	TRBJ2-7	CSAPGGGKDGDEQYF	TGCAGTGCCCCCGGGGGGGGTAAAGACGGAGACGAGCAGTACTTC
many	TRBV5-5	.	TRBJ2-2	CASHPPNREVGGELFF	TGTGCCAGCCATCCCCCTAACAGGGAGGTCGGCGGGGAGCTGTTTTTT
few	TRBV6-1	.	TRBJ1-5	CASSETRGQPQHF	TGTGCCAGCAGTGAAACGAGGGGTCAGCCCCAGCATTTT
many	TRBV20-1	.	TRBJ2-3	CSARDPRTGTDTQYF	TGCAGTGCTAGAGATCCCAGGACAGGCACAGATACGCAGTATTTT
many	TRBV20-1	TRBD2	TRBJ2-1	CSAIRLAGDNEQFF	TGCAGTGCTATCCGACTAGCGGGGGACAATGAGCAGTTCTTC
.	TRBV7-2	.	TRBJ2-2	CASRDGGNTGELFF	TGTGCCAGCAGAGACGGGGGAAACACCGGGGAGCTGTTTTTT
.	TRBV7-7	.	TRBJ2-3	CASSFSAGAEDTQYF	TGTGCCAGCAGCTTTTCGGCGGGGGCCGAAGATACGCAGTATTTT
many	TRBV25-1	.	TRBJ1-1	CASSNSGGYTEAFF	TGTGCCAGCAGTAACTCCGGCGGGTACACTGAAGCTTTCTTT
few	TRBV5-1	.	TRBJ1-1	CASSPEGYMNTEAFF	TGCGCCAGCAGCCCCGAGGGGTACATGAACACTGAAGCTTTCTTT
.	TRBV11-2	.	TRBJ1-2	CASSSTAYGYTF	TGTGCCAGCAGCTCCACAGCCTATGGCTACACCTTC
.	TRBV28	.	TRBJ2-3	CASRAGTSATDTQYF	TGTGCCAGCAGGGCCGGGACTTCGGCCACAGATACGCAGTATTTT
.	TRBV10-1	.	TRBJ2-2	CASRSGANTGELFF	TGCGCCAGCAGGTCGGGAGCGAACACCGGGGAGCTGTTTTTT
.	TRBV9	.	TRBJ1-3	CASSVDSSARSSGNTIYF	TGTGCCAGCAGCGTAGATAGTTCAGCTAGGAGCTCTGGAAACACCATATATTTT
.	TRBV6-1	TRBD1	TRBJ1-1	CASSRTGETEAFF	TGTGCCAGCAGTCGAACAGGGGAGACTGAAGCTTTCTTT
.	TRBV13	TRBD1	TRBJ2-1	CASSRFDRDNEQFF	TGTGCCAGCAGCAGATTCGACAGGGACAATGAGCAGTTCTTC
.	TRBV5-1	.	TRBJ2-4	CASSLATGARRDIQYF	TGCGCCAGCAGCTTGGCCACCGGGGCGCGAAGGGACATTCAGTACTTC
few	TRBV7-8	.	TRBJ2-3	CASSLPGRGRQYF	TGTGCCAGCAGCTTACCTGGACGGGGGAGGCAGTATTTT
many	TRBV7-8	.	TRBJ1-5	CASSLKGQPQHF	TGTGCCAGCAGCTTGAAGGGTCAGCCCCAGCATTTT
few	TRBV7-2	TRBD1	TRBJ1-1	CASRPRPGQGNTEAFF	TGTGCCAGCAGACCAAGACCGGGACAGGGGAACACTGAAGCTTTCTTT
few	TRBV5-5	TRBD2	TRBJ2-2	CASSSQRGDYTGELFF	TGTGCCAGCAGCTCGCAGCGGGGGGACTACACCGGGGAGCTGTTTTTT
many	TRBV20-1	TRBD1	TRBJ2-3	CSARSFGDRITDTQYF	TGCAGTGCTAGATCTTTTGGGGACAGGATCACAGATACGCAGTATTTT
.	TRBV15	.	TRBJ2-1	CATSRATTSYNEQFF	TGTGCCACCAGCAGAGCCACTACCTCCTACAATGAGCAGTTCTTC
few	TRBV7-3	.	TRBJ2-5	CASSLTLQETQYF	TGTGCCAGCAGCTTAACACTCCAAGAGACCCAGTACTTC
.	TRBV28	TRBD1	TRBJ2-1	CASSSLIRGRNEQFF	TGTGCCAGCAGTTCCTTGATCAGGGGGCGCAATGAGCAGTTCTTC
few	TRBV28	TRBD1	TRBJ2-5	CASSWKGGASEETQYF	TGTGCCAGCAGTTGGAAAGGGGGCGCTTCGGAAGAGACCCAGTACTTC
many	TRBV12-3/TRBV12-4	.	TRBJ1-5	CASSLAFGSPQHF	TGTGCCAGCAGTTTAGCCTTCGGCAGCCCCCAGCATTTT
.	TRBV20-1	.	TRBJ1-5	CGAGGGSDQPQHF	TGCGGAGCGGGGGGGGGGAGCGATCAGCCCCAGCATTTT
many	TRBV6-2/TRBV6-3	.	TRBJ1-2	CASREEGLGIFGYTF	TGTGCCAGCAGAGAAGAGGGCCTTGGGATCTTTGGCTACACCTTC
few	TRBV12-3/TRBV12-4	TRBD1	TRBJ1-5	CASSFPDRVGQPQHF	TGTGCCAGCAGTTTCCCGGACAGGGTTGGACAGCCCCAGCATTTT